This T cell receptor beta chain is drawn from a study of shared clonotypes between healthy human individuals. Study observations and caveats: The low donor count limited represented genetic and exposure-history diversity. Generation probabilities were higher for clonotypes shared across all four sorted-subset donors than for unshared ones. Some naive CD4 clonotypes, 4% to 6%, turned up in common across a handful of donors.

Source study methods: Filtering of immunoSEQ junctional sequences could not match full-length read filtering. Method: immunoSEQ multiplex PCR; TCRdb's copy keeps in-frame clones and lacks some. That table gives V, J and clone size, and the DNA gave D and trimming. The sample records about 700,000 clones, roughly 70% being singletons. Concerning this clone itself: Its specificity is unknown. This sample also contains other DNA sequences that code for the same CDR3.

Deletions cut 0 bases from V and 0 bases from J, with 7 bases between. The CDR3 contains 16 residues. Germline CDR1 and CDR2: SGHRS and YFSETQ. The gene calls are TRBV5-1 and TRBJ2-6, with D unclear. The sample was memory CD4+ T cells sorted from blood. Regarding subset: CD45RA-negative fraction. The sequence was obtained from a woman in her twenties or thirties in good health. CDR3 sequence (DNA): TGCGCCAGCAGCTTGGCCCCGGGCTCTGGGGCCAACGTCCTGACTTTC. Translating it yields CASSLAPGSGANVLTF.